Only a few counts were recorded for the clone carrying this TCR beta chain. What it binds is not known. The CDR3 loop spans 12 amino acids. In germline, CDR1 is DFQATT, CDR2 SNEGSKA (reference sequence). Trimming cost V 6 bases and J 7 bases, with 13 bases left between them. The data were obtained in a study of identical twins. Points from the study as a whole: Twin-shared out-of-frame alpha sequences were enriched for low generation probability. While abundant cord blood beta clonotypes carried fewer insertions, memory repertoires showed no such pattern. Modeled out-of-frame TCR alpha sharing in monozygotic twins fell below observed levels.

TCRdb reprocessed the 5' RACE reads with MiXCR, giving one entry per CDR3 protein. The table has 450,000 or so distinct CDR3 sequences, 12% to 15% seen once. These records were also assigned to another study, of yellow fever vaccine responses in identical twins.

The sample consisted of CD4+ T cells sorted from blood. The V gene is TRBV20-1, the J gene TRBJ2-1; no definite D call. The receptor's source is a woman between 18 and 29 years old in good health. CDR3 DNA: TGCAGTGCCAAGAAGGTCGGGAATGAGCAGTTCTTC. It yields the protein CSAKKVGNEQFF.